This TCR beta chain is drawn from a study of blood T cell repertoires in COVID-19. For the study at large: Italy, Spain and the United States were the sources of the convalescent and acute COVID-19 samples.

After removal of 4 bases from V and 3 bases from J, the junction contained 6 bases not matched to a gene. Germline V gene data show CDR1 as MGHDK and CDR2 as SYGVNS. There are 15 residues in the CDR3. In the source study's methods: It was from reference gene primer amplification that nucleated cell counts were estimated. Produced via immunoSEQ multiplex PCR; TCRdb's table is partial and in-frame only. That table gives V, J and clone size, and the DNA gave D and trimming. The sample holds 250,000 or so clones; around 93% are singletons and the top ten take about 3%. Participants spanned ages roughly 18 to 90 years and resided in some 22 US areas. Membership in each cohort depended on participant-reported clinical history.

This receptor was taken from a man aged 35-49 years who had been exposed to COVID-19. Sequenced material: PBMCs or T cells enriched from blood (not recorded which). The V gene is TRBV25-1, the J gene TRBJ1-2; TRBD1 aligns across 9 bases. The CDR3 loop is CASSGTRTGDYGYTF. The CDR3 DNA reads TGTGCCAGCAGTGGAACTAGGACAGGGGACTATGGCTACACCTTC.